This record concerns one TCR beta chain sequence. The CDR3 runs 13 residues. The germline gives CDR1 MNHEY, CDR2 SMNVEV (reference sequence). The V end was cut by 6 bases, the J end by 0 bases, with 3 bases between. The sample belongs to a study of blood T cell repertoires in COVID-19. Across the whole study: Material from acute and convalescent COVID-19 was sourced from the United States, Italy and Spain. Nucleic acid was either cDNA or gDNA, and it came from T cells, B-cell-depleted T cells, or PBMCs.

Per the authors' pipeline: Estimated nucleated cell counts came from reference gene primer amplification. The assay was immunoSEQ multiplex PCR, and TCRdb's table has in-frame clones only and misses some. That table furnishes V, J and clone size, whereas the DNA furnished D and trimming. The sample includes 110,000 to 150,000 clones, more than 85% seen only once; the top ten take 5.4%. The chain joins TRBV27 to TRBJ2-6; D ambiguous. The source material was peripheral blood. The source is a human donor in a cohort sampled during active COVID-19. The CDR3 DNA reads TGTGCCAGCAGCAGCTCTGGGGCCAACGTCCTGACTTTC. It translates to CASSSSGANVLTF.